The 9 T cell receptor beta chains in this list originate from one sample, sequenced in a study of shared clonotypes between healthy human individuals. The method was immunoSEQ multiplex PCR; TCRdb's version includes in-frame clones alone and lacks a portion of them. The sample lists around 500,000 clones; roughly 77% were seen once. Source material: PBMCs. These receptors were obtained from a woman aged 35 to 49 in good health. Some clones in this sample may be carry-over from other donors' samples.

V and J are TRBV4-3 and TRBJ2-1, with TRBD2 matching over 7 bases. Losses at the gene ends were 0 bases for V and 3 bases for J; bases not matched to a gene: 5. Germline CDR1 reads LGHNA; CDR2 reads YSLEER. The CDR3 spans 16 residues. CDR3 nucleotide sequence: TGCGCCAGCAGCCAAGACAGCCTAGCGGTCTACAATGAGCAGTTCTTC. It specifies CASSQDSLAVYNEQFF.

As for this clone: Other DNA variants within this sample encode the same CDR3. J is TRBJ2-3 and V is TRBV18; D is unclear. The CDR3 loop spans 13 amino acids. Germline CDR1 KGHSH, CDR2 LQKENI. V was trimmed by 3 bases and J by 0 bases, leaving 4 bases between them. The CDR3 nucleotides read TGTGCCAGCTCACCCTCTAGCACAGATACGCAGTATTTT. The encoded protein is CASSPSSTDTQYF.

This chain uses TRBV6-4 with TRBJ2-6, with 7 bases matching TRBD2. Germline assignment: CDR1 MRHNA and CDR2 SNTAGT. V dropped 7 bases and J dropped 1; count of bases not matched to a gene: 10. The CDR3 sequence is 17 residues long. CDR3 protein: CASTPSAGRSGANVLTF. The CDR3 DNA reads TGTGCCAGCACCCCGTCAGCGGGAAGGTCTGGGGCCAACGTCCTGACTTTC.

Turning to this clone: Mismatch with germline at one junction end may stem from a read error. The chain carries TRBV6-4 and TRBJ2-2, with D unclear. Germline assignment: CDR1 MRHNA and CDR2 SNTAGT. This CDR3 region has 12 residues. The CDR3 spells CASRDYTGELFF. CDR3 bases: TGTGCCAGCAGAGACTACACCGGGGAGCTGTTTTTT.

V usage is TRBV6-5 and J usage is TRBJ1-4; D remains ambiguous. The germline V gene has CDR1 MNHEY and CDR2 SVGAGI. The V gene lost 5 bases and the J gene lost 8 bases, with 15 bases spanning the gap. The CDR3 contains 14 residues. The chain's CDR3 is CASSIRTDGEKLFF. CDR3 sequence (DNA): TGTGCCAGCAGTATCCGGACCGACGGCGAAAAACTGTTTTTT.

The chain uses TRBV19 and TRBJ2-7, with 8 bases lining up with TRBD2. V shed 3 bases and J 6 bases; nucleotides not matched to a gene: 4. CDR1 and CDR2 from the germline V gene are LNHDA and SQIVND (reference sequence). The CDR3 sequence is 13 residues long. The CDR3 here is CASSIQRESEQYF. The CDR3, as DNA: TGTGCCAGTAGTATCCAGCGGGAGTCCGAGCAGTACTTC.

This clone was recorded once. V gene TRBV29-1 combines with J gene TRBJ2-7; D gene uncertain. CDR3 length: 12 residues. V was clipped by 6 bases and J by 5 bases, with 14 bases between them. The germline CDR1 and CDR2 sequences are SQVTM and ANQGSEA. The chain's CDR3 is CSVSGVSNEQYF. CDR3 coding DNA: TGCAGCGTCAGTGGGGTTTCCAACGAGCAGTACTTC.

V gene TRBV9 combines with J gene TRBJ2-3; tentative D call: TRBD1 (6 bases). V was cut by 3 bases and J by 2 bases, with 10 bases left in between. Germline CDR1 SGDLS, CDR2 YYNGEE. The CDR3 contains 14 residues. The CDR3 is CASSGQAFTDTQYF. CDR3 nucleotide sequence: TGTGCCAGCAGCGGACAGGCTTTCACAGATACGCAGTATTTT.

The rearrangement joins TRBV7-9 to TRBJ2-1; perhaps TRBD2 as D (7 bases). The CDR3 covers 18 residues. Germline loops: CDR1 SEHNR, CDR2 FQNEAQ (reference sequence). The V end lost 4 bases, the J end lost 4 bases, and 23 bases lay between the germline ends. The CDR3 is CASSSPVGGTRRYNEQFF. CDR3 DNA: TGTGCCAGCAGCTCCCCGGTGGGGGGGACAAGGCGATACAATGAGCAGTTCTTC.